Following are 26 T cell receptor beta chains from one sample sequenced in a study of cytomegalovirus exposure and HLA in healthy donors. Both 60 Vbeta primers and 13 Jbeta primers went into the PCR. The assay was immunoSEQ multiplex PCR, and TCRdb's table has in-frame clones only and misses some. Of 150,000 to 200,000 clones listed, under 80% are singletons. Sequenced sample: PBMCs. Source of these receptors: a woman aged 50 to 60 in good health and CMV-seropositive.

J is TRBJ1-5 and V is TRBV6-1; D is undetermined. The CDR3 runs to 13 residues. V dropped 7 bases and J dropped 3 bases, with 10 bases sitting between them. From germline, CDR1 is MNHNS and CDR2 SASEGT. CDR3 amino acids: CASTSGINQPQHF. The CDR3 bases are TGTGCCAGCACCTCAGGTATCAATCAGCCCCAGCATTTT.

The chain joins TRBV7-9 to TRBJ2-2; 8 bases agree with TRBD1. The trim removed 5 bases at V and 6 bases at J, leaving 11 bases unmatched. Germline CDR1 SEHNR, CDR2 FQNEAQ (reference sequence). The CDR3 has 16 amino acids. The CDR3 sequence is CASSPDRGYQAGELFF. As DNA, the CDR3 is TGTGCCAGCAGCCCCGACAGGGGATATCAGGCCGGGGAGCTGTTTTTT. The full variable domain, its missing parts supplied by reference TRBV7-9 and TRBJ2-2, is DTGVSQNPRHKITKRGQNVTFRCDPISEHNRLYWYRQTLGQGPEFLTYFQNEAQLEKSRLLSDRFSAERPKGSFSTLEIQRTEQGDSAMYLCASSPDRGYQAGELFFGEGSRLTVL.

This chain links TRBV21-1 with TRBJ1-4; the table names TRBD1, a call not compared with the DNA. TRBV21-1 is noted as a pseudogene. The CDR3 extends over 16 amino acids. The CDR3 DNA is TGTGCCAGCAGCAAAAGTCTAGGGGCCTCTAATGAAAAACTGTTTTTT. This translates into CASSKSLGASNEKLFF.

This chain connects TRBV6-1 to TRBJ2-7, with TRBD2 matching 9 bases. There are 14 residues in the CDR3. V trimming: 6 bases; J trimming: 5 bases; junction bases outside the gene matches: 8. Per the germline V gene, CDR1 is MNHNS and CDR2 is SASEGT. CDR3 DNA sequence: TGTGCCAGCAGCTCCGAGCGGGGGGCCGACGAGCAGTACTTC. Its translation is CASSSERGADEQYF.

There are a few counts of this clone. The chain employs TRBV4-1 and TRBJ2-2, with 11 positions matching TRBD2. This CDR3 region has 16 residues. Trimming cost V 3 bases and J 0 bases; bases outside gene matches: 0. In germline, CDR1 is MGHRA, CDR2 YSYEKL. Written as DNA, the CDR3 is TGCGCCAGCAGCCATAGCGGGGGGGCGAACACCGGGGAGCTGTTTTTT. It codes for CASSHSGGANTGELFF.

This clone has only a few counts. The chain carries TRBV4-1 and TRBJ1-1, with no clear D. V lost 1 base to trimming and J lost 0 bases, with 6 bases between them. From germline, CDR1 is MGHRA and CDR2 YSYEKL. The CDR3 runs 14 residues. The CDR3 is CASSQGPMNTEAFF. Written as DNA, the CDR3 is TGCGCCAGCAGCCAAGGTCCCATGAACACTGAAGCTTTCTTT.

The chain combines TRBV10-3 with TRBJ1-6; D call uncertain. The CDR3 extends over 12 amino acids. In germline, CDR1 is ENHRY, CDR2 SYGVKD. The V end was cut by 3 bases, the J end by 7 bases, with 4 bases between. CDR3: CAISDRNSPLHF. DNA of the CDR3: TGTGCCATCAGTGACAGGAATTCACCCCTCCACTTT.

This chain connects TRBV12-5 to TRBJ1-5, with 8 positions matching TRBD1. The CDR3 spans 16 residues. CDR1 and CDR2 from the germline V gene are LGHNT and FRNRAP. V shed 2 bases, J shed 7 bases, and the junction held 10 bases outside the gene matches. The CDR3 is CASGLLTGGRDQPQHF. The CDR3 DNA is TGTGCTAGTGGTTTGCTAACAGGGGGGCGAGACCAGCCCCAGCATTTT.

The V gene is TRBV29-1, the J gene TRBJ1-1; unclear D gene. Germline V gives CDR1 SQVTM, CDR2 ANQGSEA. This CDR3 has 12 residues. V dropped 7 bases and J dropped 2 bases, with 11 bases sitting between them. The CDR3: CSAVAPNTEAFF. CDR3 coding DNA: TGCAGCGCTGTGGCCCCAAACACTGAAGCTTTCTTT.

This clone was found once. The V and J genes are TRBV7-3 and TRBJ2-1, with 13 bases matching TRBD2. This CDR3 is built from 18 residues. The V gene's germline CDR1 is SGHTA and CDR2 FQGTGA. The trim removed 2 bases at V and 7 bases at J, leaving 11 bases unmatched. CDR3 sequence: CASSLGTSGAYYGNEQFF. CDR3 DNA sequence: TGTGCCAGCAGCTTAGGGACTAGCGGGGCGTATTACGGGAATGAGCAGTTCTTC. The variable domain in full, completed from reference TRBV7-3 and TRBJ2-1, reads GAGVSQTPSNKVTEKGKYVELRCDPISGHTALYWYRQSLGQGPEFLIYFQGTGAADDSGLPNDRFFAVRPEGSVSTLKIQRTERGDSAVYLCASSLGTSGAYYGNEQFFGPGTRLTVL.

The V and J genes are TRBV4-1 and TRBJ1-5; tentatively, D is TRBD1 (5 bases). This CDR3 has 13 residues. Germline V gives CDR1 MGHRA, CDR2 YSYEKL. V was clipped by 4 bases and J by 5 bases, with 9 bases between them. CDR3 nucleotide sequence: TGCGCCAGCAGCCGGGGCGAGGATCAGCCCCAGCATTTT. This translates into CASSRGEDQPQHF.

This clone was seen a handful of times. V gene TRBV5-1 combines with J gene TRBJ2-6; D call uncertain. The germline CDR1 and CDR2 sequences are SGHRS and YFSETQ. The CDR3 contains 16 residues. The V end was cut by 2 bases, the J end by 0 bases, with 9 bases between. The chain's CDR3 is CASSFLAVSGANVLTF. The CDR3 DNA is TGCGCCAGCAGCTTTTTGGCGGTCTCTGGGGCCAACGTCCTGACTTTC.

The rearrangement joins TRBV7-2 to TRBJ2-3, with D possibly matching TRBD2 (7 bases). CDR1 and CDR2 (germline): SGHTA, FQGNSA. The CDR3 has 15 amino acids. V shed 3 bases and J shed 4 bases, with 14 bases lying between them. CDR3 sequence (DNA): TGTGCCAGCAGCTTGGGACTACCAGGGGCAGATACGCAGTATTTT. This codes for CASSLGLPGADTQYF.

The chain carries TRBV5-4 and TRBJ2-7; possible D gene TRBD2, 5 bases. Trimming shortened V by 4 bases and J by 0 bases, and 14 bases separated the two germline ends. CDR1 and CDR2 from the germline V gene are SGHNT and YYREEE (reference sequence). CDR3 length equals 15 residues. This CDR3 is CASSDPSRGSYEQYF. DNA of the CDR3: TGTGCCAGCAGCGACCCCTCCCGGGGCTCCTACGAGCAGTACTTC.

This clone came up a few times. The chain has TRBV18 and TRBJ2-7; D is perhaps TRBD1 (6 bases). The germline CDR1 and CDR2 sequences are KGHSH and LQKENI. Trimming removed 0 bases at V and 2 bases at J, with 8 bases between. This CDR3 has 14 residues. The DNA of the CDR3 is TGTGCCAGCTCACCACCGAACAGGGCCTACGAGCAGTACTTC. Its protein is CASSPPNRAYEQYF.

This sequence joins TRBV2 and TRBJ1-2; a weak D match, TRBD1 (5 bases). Germline V CDR1 and CDR2: SNHLY, FYNNEI. Between the trimmed V and J ends, which lost 4 bases and 2 bases, there was a span of 5 bases. The CDR3 runs to 12 residues. CDR3 sequence (DNA): TGTGCCAGCAGTGCAGGGAACTATGGCTACACCTTC. Protein: CASSAGNYGYTF.

This clone was seen more than once but under ten times. The rearrangement links TRBV4-2 to TRBJ1-1; 7 nucleotides match TRBD1. J lost 6 bases, V lost 4 bases, and 14 bases had no gene match. Germline assignment: CDR1 LGHNA and CDR2 YNFKEQ. This CDR3 is 16 amino acids long. The CDR3 nucleotides are TGTGCCAGCAGCCGGGAGACAGGGTCGGCGTATGCTGAAGCTTTCTTT. Translating gives CASSRETGSAYAEAFF.

This clone was recorded a few times. V gene TRBV9 combines with J gene TRBJ1-1; tentative D call: TRBD1 (5 bases). Germline V gives CDR1 SGDLS, CDR2 YYNGEE. The CDR3 has 14 residues. Trimming left V 4 bases short and J 1 base short, with 11 bases between. CDR3 loop: CASSPGQGNTEAFF. CDR3 sequence (DNA): TGTGCCAGCAGCCCCGGGCAGGGGAACACTGAAGCTTTCTTT.

This clone has just one count. The V gene is TRBV5-1, the J gene TRBJ2-5; possible D gene TRBD2, 6 bases. This CDR3 has 14 amino acids. From germline, CDR1 is SGHRS and CDR2 YFSETQ. V gave up 2 bases and J gave up 2 bases, with 10 bases separating them. The CDR3 DNA reads TGCGCCAGCAGCTTACCGCGGGGACAAGAGACCCAGTACTTC. The encoded protein is CASSLPRGQETQYF.

V usage is TRBV5-6 and J usage is TRBJ1-1; tentative D call: TRBD1 (5 bases). The CDR3 contains 14 residues. From germline, CDR1 is SGHDT and CDR2 YYEEEE. V was shortened by 5 bases and J by 2 bases, with 13 bases between the two germline ends. The CDR3 loop reads CASSIDSANTEAFF. The CDR3, as DNA: TGTGCCAGCAGTATAGACAGCGCAAACACTGAAGCTTTCTTT.

The chain carries TRBV9 and TRBJ2-7; 9 bases match TRBD2. This CDR3 comprises 16 residues. J lost 4 bases, V lost 0 bases, and 8 bases had no gene match. Per the germline V gene, CDR1 is SGDLS and CDR2 is YYNGEE. The CDR3 is CASSVGGGSGGYEQYF. CDR3 in DNA: TGTGCCAGCAGCGTAGGGGGGGGTAGCGGGGGATACGAGCAGTACTTC.

This sequence joins TRBV4-1 and TRBJ1-1; perhaps TRBD1 as D (5 bases). The CDR3 is 20 amino acids. In germline, CDR1 is MGHRA, CDR2 YSYEKL. Deletions cut 0 bases from V and 4 bases from J, with 27 bases between. The CDR3 protein is CASSQEGRGAGVSVSTEAFF. In nucleotides, the CDR3 is TGCGCCAGCAGCCAAGAAGGTAGGGGAGCGGGGGTTAGTGTCTCCACTGAAGCTTTCTTT.

This clone was detected once. The gene calls are TRBV30 and TRBJ2-3; TRBD1 matches 9 bases. CDR1 GTSNPN and CDR2 SVGIG come from the germline V gene (reference sequence). This CDR3 is 15 amino acids long. The ends lost 0 bases at V and 4 bases at J; junction bases unmatched: 5. This CDR3 is CAWSVRTGGPDTQYF. The CDR3 DNA reads as TGTGCCTGGAGTGTAAGAACAGGGGGCCCAGATACGCAGTATTTT.

The V and J genes are TRBV2 and TRBJ2-1, with 14 bases lining up with TRBD2. The V segment lost 8 bases and the J segment 8 bases; nucleotides outside the gene matches: 5. Germline V gene lookup returns CDR1 SNHLY and CDR2 FYNNEI. The CDR3 has 14 amino acids. Here the CDR3 reads CASRGLAGAYEQFF. The CDR3 DNA is TGTGCCAGCCGGGGACTAGCGGGGGCGTATGAGCAGTTCTTC. Using reference TRBV2 and TRBJ2-1 for the parts outside the CDR3, the full variable domain is EPEVTQTPSHQVTQMGQEVILRCVPISNHLYFYWYRQILGQKVEFLVSFYNNEISEKSEIFDDQFSVERPDGSNFTLKIRSTKLEDSAMYFCASRGLAGAYEQFFGPGTRLTVL.

The V and J genes are TRBV7-9 and TRBJ1-3; tentative D call: TRBD1 (5 bases). Germline CDR1 reads SEHNR; CDR2 reads FQNEAQ (reference sequence). Trimming removed 2 bases from V and 2 bases from J, with 16 bases in between. CDR3 length: 17 amino acids. CDR3 in amino acids: CASSLPTGEATGNTIYF. DNA of the CDR3: TGTGCCAGCAGCTTACCAACGGGGGAGGCTACTGGAAACACCATATATTTT.

The rearrangement links TRBV19 to TRBJ2-7; TRBD2 agrees at 15 bases. Germline CDR1 reads LNHDA; CDR2 reads SQIVND (reference sequence). The CDR3 extends over 18 amino acids. V was clipped by 4 bases and J by 0 bases; unmatched bases: 7. CDR3 in amino acids: CASSTGTSGGPSSYEQYF. As DNA, the CDR3 is TGTGCCAGTAGTACCGGGACTAGCGGGGGGCCCAGCTCCTACGAGCAGTACTTC. Full variable domain (rest looked up from reference TRBV19 and TRBJ2-7): DGGITQSPKYLFRKEGQNVTLSCEQNLNHDAMYWYRQDPGQGLRLIYYSQIVNDFQKGDIAEGYSVSREKKESFPLTVTSAQKNPTAFYLCASSTGTSGGPSSYEQYFGPGTRLTVT.